This T cell receptor (beta chain) was identified in a study of beta chain features in type 1 diabetes. The study, taken as a whole, reports: Shortening that was moderate but significant affected the TCRB CDR3s of Type 1 diabetes patients in all four CD4+ subsets.

Expressed TCRB transcripts got sequenced, as all isolated RNA was reverse transcribed. The assay was immunoSEQ multiplex PCR, and TCRdb's table has in-frame clones only and misses some. Among about 370,000 clones listed, roughly a tenth were seen once. Trimming cost V 1 base and J 1 base, with 9 bases left between them. The CDR3 spans 14 residues. Germline V gene sequence: CDR1 SGHRS, CDR2 YFSETQ. This clone was counted between two and nine times. Antigen: not known. This specimen includes other DNA sequences encoding the same CDR3. Input material: central memory CD4+ T cells from blood. V and J are TRBV5-1 and TRBJ2-7; unclear D gene. The origin of this receptor is a man aged 25-45 years with type 1 diabetes. The CDR3 here is CASSLSSGSYEQYF. Here the CDR3 DNA reads TGCGCCAGCAGCTTGAGCTCAGGTTCCTACGAGCAGTACTTC.